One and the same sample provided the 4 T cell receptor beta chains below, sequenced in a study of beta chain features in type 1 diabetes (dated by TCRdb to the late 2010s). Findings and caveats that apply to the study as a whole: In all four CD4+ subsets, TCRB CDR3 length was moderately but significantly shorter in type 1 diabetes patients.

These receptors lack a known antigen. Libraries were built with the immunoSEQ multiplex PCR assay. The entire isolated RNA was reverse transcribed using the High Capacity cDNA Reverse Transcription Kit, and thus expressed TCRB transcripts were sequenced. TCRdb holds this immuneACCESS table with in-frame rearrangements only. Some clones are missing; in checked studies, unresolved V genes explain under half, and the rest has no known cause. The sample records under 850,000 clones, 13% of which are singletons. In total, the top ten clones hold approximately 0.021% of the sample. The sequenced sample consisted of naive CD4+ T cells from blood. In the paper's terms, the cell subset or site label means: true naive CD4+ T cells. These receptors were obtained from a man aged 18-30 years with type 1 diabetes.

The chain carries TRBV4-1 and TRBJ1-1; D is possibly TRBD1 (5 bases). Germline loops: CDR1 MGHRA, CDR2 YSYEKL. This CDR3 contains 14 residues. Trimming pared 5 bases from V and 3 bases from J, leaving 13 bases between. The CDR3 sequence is CASSDRDRDTEAFF. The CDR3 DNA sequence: TGCGCCAGCAGCGACCGGGACCGTGACACTGAAGCTTTCTTT.

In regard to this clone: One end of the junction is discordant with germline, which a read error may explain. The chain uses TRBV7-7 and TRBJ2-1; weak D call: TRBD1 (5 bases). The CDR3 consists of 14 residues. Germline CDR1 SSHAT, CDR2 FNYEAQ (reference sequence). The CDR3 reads CASSPGHPGDEQFF. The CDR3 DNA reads TGTGCTAGCAGCCCAGGACACCCTGGGGATGAGCAGTTCTTC.

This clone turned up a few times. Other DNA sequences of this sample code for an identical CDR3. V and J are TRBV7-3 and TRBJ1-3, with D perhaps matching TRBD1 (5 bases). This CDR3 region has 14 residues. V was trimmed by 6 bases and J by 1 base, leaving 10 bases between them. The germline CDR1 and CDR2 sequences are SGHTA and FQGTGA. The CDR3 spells CASSLGGSGNTIYF. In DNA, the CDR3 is TGTGCCAGCAGTTTGGGGGGTTCTGGAAACACCATATATTTT.

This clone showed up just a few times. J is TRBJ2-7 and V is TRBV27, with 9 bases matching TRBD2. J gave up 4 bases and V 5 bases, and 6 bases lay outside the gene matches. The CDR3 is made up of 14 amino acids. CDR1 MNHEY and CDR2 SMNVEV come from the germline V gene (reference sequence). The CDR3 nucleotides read TGTGCCAGCAGTCAGCGGGGGGCCGGGTACGAGCAGTACTTC. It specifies CASSQRGAGYEQYF.